These T cell receptor beta chains were read from a single sample in a study of CD4+ T cells in melanoma. The assay was immunoSEQ multiplex PCR, and TCRdb's table has in-frame clones only and misses some. The data show about 50,000 clones, 89% seen once. The material sequenced was peripheral blood. The receptors stem from a human donor with melanoma. The CDR3 runs from the conserved cysteine through the conserved F or W. Size is omitted from some rows. Given values are once, few, many or a class for expanded clones.

TRBV27	-	TRBJ1-1	CASSLGVGSTEAFF
TRBV11-3	-	TRBJ2-7	CASSLAGGNEQYF
TRBV14	-	TRBJ1-5	CASSRSGNQPQHF
TRBV30	-	TRBJ1-6	CAWSIIRTGDSYNSPLHF
TRBV10-1	-	TRBJ2-7	CASSVRDRVSYEQYF
TRBV30	-	TRBJ2-1	CAWSFSGGVYEQFF
TRBV9	-	TRBJ1-3	CASSVGPGENTIYF
TRBV18	-	TRBJ2-2	CASSPPGQSNTGELFF
TRBV7-9	-	TRBJ1-1	CASSLEGMGMNTEAFF
TRBV2	-	TRBJ1-1	CASSDGAGRHEAFF
TRBV28	-	TRBJ2-5	CASSHSDTSGGETQYF
TRBV7-9	-	TRBJ1-3	CASSLRDRGRFGNTIYF
TRBV7-9	once	TRBJ2-5	CASFGTQKETQYF
TRBV18	-	TRBJ2-2	CASSPLLFAQTTGELFF
TRBV5-5	-	TRBJ1-3	CASSLFYGSGNTIYF
TRBV18	once	TRBJ2-7	CASSPYSDKGPQYF
TRBV14	-	TRBJ2-3	CASSRKGTLSERDTQYF
TRBV21-1	-	TRBJ1-3	CASSNKGQGSGNTIYF
TRBV2	-	TRBJ1-2	CASKGTGESFYGYTF
TRBV18	-	TRBJ1-2	CASSPSTGGPSYGYTF
TRBV7-6	-	TRBJ1-6	CASSLMAGSGSPLHF
TRBV19	once	TRBJ2-7	CASSPGTSYEQYF
TRBV29-1	-	TRBJ1-1	CSVGVEAPEAFF
TRBV19	-	TRBJ1-2	CASRRTGEGYGYTF
TRBV7-2	-	TRBJ2-1	CASSLPRSSGVNEQFF
TRBV4-2	-	TRBJ1-6	CASSPSGSINSPLHF
TRBV7-8	-	TRBJ1-5	CASSWGQGAVSNQPQHF
TRBV7-8	-	TRBJ2-7	CASSLDRVEQYF
TRBV18	-	TRBJ2-3	CASPPGGESYHTDTQYF
TRBV6-6	-	TRBJ1-2	CASSYSIGTNYGYTF
TRBV7-9	-	TRBJ1-3	CASSRGGRGNTIYF
TRBV9	-	TRBJ1-2	CASSVASGARYGYTF